A single sample gave rise to the 15 T cell receptor beta chains below, sequenced in a study of cytomegalovirus exposure and HLA in healthy donors. A multiplex PCR was run with 60 Vbeta primers and 13 Jbeta primers. TCRdb keeps only in-frame clones here, not all; method: immunoSEQ multiplex PCR. There are over 150,000 clones in the sample; 75% to 90% occur only once, and 1.5% to 2% lies in the top ten. Sequencing was carried out using PBMCs. The source is a woman between 18 and 30 years old in good health and CMV-seronegative.

V and J are TRBV2 and TRBJ2-5; 7 positions match TRBD1. The germline V gene encodes CDR1 SNHLY and CDR2 FYNNEI. Trimming cost V 3 bases and J 5 bases; bases outside gene matches: 3. The CDR3 has 13 residues. The CDR3 bases are TGTGCCAGCAGTGACAGGGGGTGGGAGACCCAGTACTTC. Translating gives CASSDRGWETQYF.

The chain joins TRBV18 to TRBJ2-7, with TRBD1 identical over 7 bases. Germline CDR1 and CDR2: KGHSH and LQKENI. V lost 3 bases and J lost 2; bases outside the gene matches: 7. The CDR3 covers 15 residues. The CDR3 nucleotides read TGTGCCAGCTCACCTGAACAGGGGACACCCTACGAGCAGTACTTC. Encoded protein: CASSPEQGTPYEQYF.

The chain joins TRBV7-9 to TRBJ1-5, with D possibly being TRBD1 (5 bases). Between the trimmed V and J ends, which lost 4 bases and 4 bases, there was a span of 8 bases. The CDR3 consists of 13 residues. Germline V gene data show CDR1 as SEHNR and CDR2 as FQNEAQ (reference sequence). The CDR3 protein is CASSYQGNQPQHF. The CDR3 DNA reads TGTGCCAGCAGCTACCAGGGAAATCAGCCCCAGCATTTT.

Comments on this clone: Germline and junction disagree at one end, which may indicate a read error. This chain connects TRBV5-1 to TRBJ2-1; D call uncertain. There are 15 residues in the CDR3. The germline V gene has CDR1 SGHRS and CDR2 YFSETQ. CDR3 DNA: TGCACCAGCAGCTTACCCGGGTCTCCGTACAATGAGCAGTTCTTC. Its protein is CTSSLPGSPYNEQFF.

The chain links TRBV29-1 to TRBJ2-7, with D possibly matching TRBD2 (5 bases). Trimming took off 5 bases at V and 1 base at J, with 12 bases between the two ends. The CDR3 length is 13 residues. CDR1 and CDR2 from the germline V gene are SQVTM and ANQGSEA. This chain's CDR3 is CSVSSRLSYEQYF. CDR3 DNA sequence: TGCAGCGTTTCTAGCCGGTTATCCTACGAGCAGTACTTC.

V is TRBV27 and J is TRBJ2-7; a possible D gene is TRBD1 (6 bases). Germline CDR1 is MNHEY and CDR2 is SMNVEV (reference sequence). The CDR3 contains 15 residues. Trimming removed 6 bases at V and 3 bases at J, with 18 bases between. CDR3 coding DNA: TGTGCCAGCAGCCGGGAAAACAGGGCTGGCTACGAGCAGTACTTC. Protein sequence: CASSRENRAGYEQYF.

The chain combines TRBV6-5 with TRBJ1-1, with 8 bases lining up with TRBD1. J lost 6 bases, V lost 0 bases, and 6 bases had no gene match. Looked up from germline, CDR1 is MNHEY and CDR2 is SVGAGI. The CDR3 loop spans 15 amino acids. In nucleotides, the CDR3 is TGTGCCAGCAGTTACTCAAACAGGGGGAAAGCTGAAGCTTTCTTT. It specifies CASSYSNRGKAEAFF.

In its sample, this clone was seen once. The chain couples TRBV5-1 to TRBJ1-3; D is uncertain. The CDR3 consists of 13 residues. Germline loops: CDR1 SGHRS, CDR2 YFSETQ. V lost 1 base and J lost 6, with 8 bases in between. The CDR3 spells CASSLSGKNTIYF. The CDR3 DNA is TGCGCCAGCAGCTTGTCAGGAAAAAACACCATATATTTT. Looking up the rest from reference TRBV5-1 and TRBJ1-3 gives the full variable domain: KAGVTQTPRYLIKTRGQQVTLSCSPISGHRSVSWYQQTPGQGLQFLFEYFSETQRNKGNFPGRFSGRQFSNSRSEMNVSTLELGDSALYLCASSLSGKNTIYFGEGSWLTVV.

V usage is TRBV27 and J usage is TRBJ1-6, with D hard to call. CDR3 length: 12 residues. CDR1 and CDR2 (germline): MNHEY, SMNVEV (reference sequence). V was shortened by 5 bases and J by 7 bases, with 6 bases between the two germline ends. Here the CDR3 reads CASSPQNSPLHF. The CDR3 bases are TGTGCCAGCAGTCCCCAGAATTCACCCCTCCACTTT.

This clone showed up just a few times. The CDR3 bases are TGCGCCAGCAGCTTGGGGGCCGGGGGAAGCAATCAGCCCCAGCATTTT. It translates to CASSLGAGGSNQPQHF. The chain uses TRBV5-1 and TRBJ1-5; D is possibly TRBD1 (5 bases). V was pared by 0 bases and J by 1 base, with 11 bases between. There are 16 residues in the CDR3. Germline assignment: CDR1 SGHRS and CDR2 YFSETQ.

This clone has more than one count but fewer than ten. CDR3 loop: CASSASGSKDTQYF. The CDR3 region has the DNA TGTGCCAGCAGTGCTAGCGGGAGTAAGGATACGCAGTATTTT. The rearrangement joins TRBV2 to TRBJ2-3; 10 positions match TRBD2. Germline V lookup: CDR1 SNHLY, CDR2 FYNNEI. V was clipped by 4 bases and J by 6 bases; unmatched bases: 4. The CDR3 loop spans 14 amino acids.

In this sample, this clone turned up a few times. The chain recombines TRBV2 with TRBJ1-2; 9 bases line up with TRBD1. Per germline, CDR1 SNHLY and CDR2 FYNNEI. This CDR3 spans 13 amino acids. The junction had 10 bases not matched to a gene; V was cut back by 4 bases and J by 13 bases. CDR3 amino acids: CASSGNRDRVSTF. In DNA form, the CDR3 reads TGTGCCAGCAGTGGGAACCGGGACAGGGTATCCACCTTC.

Concerning this clone: This sample includes further DNA sequences coding for the same CDR3. The genes are TRBV5-1 and TRBJ2-7; D not certain. CDR3 length: 13 amino acids. V dropped 1 base and J dropped 2 bases, with 7 bases sitting between them. CDR1 and CDR2 (germline): SGHRS, YFSETQ. The DNA for the CDR3 is TGCGCCAGCAGCTTGACAGCAGCCTACGAGCAGTACTTC. Protein: CASSLTAAYEQYF.

The chain combines TRBV2 with TRBJ2-5, with 9 bases aligning to TRBD2. V trimming: 6 bases; J trimming: 5 bases; junction bases outside the gene matches: 4. Germline CDR1 and CDR2: SNHLY and FYNNEI. The CDR3 is 13 residues long. The CDR3 sequence is CASSGGRGETQYF. The CDR3 DNA reads as TGTGCCAGCAGCGGCGGGAGGGGTGAGACCCAGTACTTC.

This chain joins TRBV28 and TRBJ2-7; weak D call: TRBD1 (6 bases). V was shortened by 2 bases and J by 3 bases, with 17 bases between the two germline ends. CDR3 size: 16 residues. Germline V CDR1 and CDR2: MDHEN, SYDVKM. CDR3 bases: TGTGCCAGCAGTTTAGGGGGCGGCGAGGGTTTCTACGAGCAGTACTTC. This translates into CASSLGGGEGFYEQYF.